The 26 T cell receptor beta chains reported below all come from one sample, sequenced in a study of blood T cell repertoires in COVID-19. The method was immunoSEQ multiplex PCR; TCRdb's version includes in-frame clones alone and lacks a portion of them. This table holds some 87,000 clones, more than 80% found once. The source material was peripheral blood. These receptors originate from a human donor in a cohort sampled during active COVID-19.

The chain combines TRBV7-6 with TRBJ2-7; D is undetermined. In germline, CDR1 is SGHVS, CDR2 FNYEAQ. Deletions cut 3 bases from V and 7 bases from J, with 7 bases between. The CDR3 has 11 amino acids. Written as DNA, the CDR3 is TGTGCCAGCAGCTTTGAGACAGAGCAGTACTTC. It codes for CASSFETEQYF.

CDR3 bases: TGCGCCAGCAGCCGGGCTGTAGGTACTAGCACAGATACGCAGTATTTT. Translating gives CASSRAVGTSTDTQYF. V and J are TRBV4-3 and TRBJ2-3; D is ambiguous. This CDR3 spans 16 amino acids. From germline, CDR1 is LGHNA and CDR2 YSLEER. With 4 bases removed from V and 0 bases from J, the gap between germline ends came to 14 bases.

This clone was seen only once. The rearrangement uses TRBV2 and TRBJ1-4; 7 bases map to TRBD1. J gave up 6 bases and V 6 bases, and 13 bases lay outside the gene matches. There are 16 residues in the CDR3. Germline-derived CDR1 and CDR2 are SNHLY and FYNNEI. CDR3 DNA sequence: TGTGCCAGCAGCAGCCTTGGGACAGTTGGGGATGAAAAACTGTTTTTT. Translation gives CASSSLGTVGDEKLFF.

The chain has TRBV4-3 and TRBJ2-5; 11 bases fit TRBD1. Germline assignment: CDR1 LGHNA and CDR2 YSLEER. The CDR3 has 18 amino acids. Trimming at V came to 0 bases and at J to 5 bases, leaving 11 bases not matched to a gene. CDR3 residues: CASSQDLGQGAFGETQYF. The CDR3 nucleotides are TGCGCCAGCAGCCAAGATCTAGGACAGGGGGCTTTTGGGGAGACCCAGTACTTC.

V and J are TRBV28 and TRBJ1-5, with 9 bases matching TRBD1. CDR1 MDHEN and CDR2 SYDVKM come from the germline V gene. This CDR3 is 15 amino acids long. J gave up 5 bases and V 3 bases, and 5 bases lay outside the gene matches. The CDR3, as DNA: TGTGCCAGCAGTTTCCCGACAGGGGGAGATCAGCCCCAGCATTTT. Its protein product is CASSFPTGGDQPQHF.

The rearrangement uses TRBV5-1 and TRBJ1-1; the D gene is possibly TRBD1 (6 bases). The V end was cut by 0 bases, the J end by 5 bases, with 14 bases between. Germline CDR1 is SGHRS and CDR2 is YFSETQ. This CDR3 spans 15 amino acids. CDR3 in DNA: TGCGCCAGCAGCTTGGATAACAGGGTAGGGACTGAAGCTTTCTTT. This gives the protein CASSLDNRVGTEAFF. Looking up the rest from reference TRBV5-1 and TRBJ1-1 gives the full variable domain: KAGVTQTPRYLIKTRGQQVTLSCSPISGHRSVSWYQQTPGQGLQFLFEYFSETQRNKGNFPGRFSGRQFSNSRSEMNVSTLELGDSALYLCASSLDNRVGTEAFFGQGTRLTVV.

This clone was detected a few times. The rearrangement uses TRBV7-8 and TRBJ1-1, with a weak D call TRBD1 (5 bases). V was clipped by 6 bases and J by 1 base, with 12 bases between them. The CDR3 totals 14 residues. Looked up from germline, CDR1 is SGHVS and CDR2 is FQNEAQ. Written as DNA, the CDR3 is TGTGCCAGCAGAAAGGCGGGACCGAACACTGAAGCTTTCTTT. Translation: CASRKAGPNTEAFF.

V gene TRBV6-6 combines with J gene TRBJ2-7; 10 bases are shared with TRBD1. V lost 5 bases, J lost 2 bases, and 6 bases stayed unmatched. The CDR3 contains 15 residues. CDR1 MNHNY and CDR2 SVGAGI come from the germline V gene (reference sequence). CDR3 nucleotides: TGTGCCAGCAGTCGCCCCGGGACAGGGGCCTACGAGCAGTACTTC. Protein product: CASSRPGTGAYEQYF.

The chain is built from TRBV6-5 and TRBJ2-6, with D hard to call. The length of the CDR3 is 14 residues. Germline V gene lookup returns CDR1 MNHEY and CDR2 SVGAGI. Between the trimmed V and J ends, which lost 6 bases and 3 bases, there was a span of 9 bases. As DNA, the CDR3 is TGTGCCAGCAGACCGACTTTTGGGGCCAACGTCCTGACTTTC. Translation gives CASRPTFGANVLTF.

CDR3 coding DNA: TGCGCCAGCAGCCGGGATCTCCCACGGGATAGTGAAGCTTTCTTT. Amino acid sequence: CASSRDLPRDSEAFF. This chain joins TRBV5-1 and TRBJ1-1, with D uncertain. CDR1 and CDR2 (germline): SGHRS, YFSETQ. This CDR3 is built from 15 residues. The V end was cut by 4 bases, the J end by 7 bases, with 20 bases between.

The V gene is TRBV19, the J gene TRBJ2-1; 7 positions match TRBD1. V lost 9 bases to trimming and J lost 6 bases; unmatched junction nucleotides: 5. Germline-derived CDR1 and CDR2 are LNHDA and SQIVND (reference sequence). The CDR3 consists of 12 residues. CDR3 residues: CASKDRFNEQFF. The DNA of the CDR3 is TGTGCCAGCAAGGACAGGTTCAATGAGCAGTTCTTC.

The chain links TRBV25-1 to TRBJ1-1; maybe TRBD1 (5 bases). Germline V gene sequence: CDR1 MGHDK, CDR2 SYGVNS. Trimming removed 7 bases at V and 4 bases at J, with 13 bases between. The CDR3 is 13 amino acids. The CDR3: CASTRQGGTEAFF. The CDR3, as DNA: TGTGCCAGCACTCGGCAGGGCGGCACTGAAGCTTTCTTT.

This clone appeared once. The rearrangement links TRBV9 to TRBJ2-5; D remains unclear. Trimming stripped 2 bases from V and 2 bases from J, with 10 bases between. This CDR3 spans 14 amino acids. Looked up from germline, CDR1 is SGDLS and CDR2 is YYNGEE. The CDR3 DNA is TGTGCCAGCAGCGTGGCAGGCCGGCAAGAGACCCAGTACTTC. Protein sequence: CASSVAGRQETQYF. The full variable domain, completed using reference TRBV9 and TRBJ2-5, is DSGVTQTPKHLITATGQRVTLRCSPRSGDLSVYWYQQSLDQGLQFLIQYYNGEERAKGNILERFSAQQFPDLHSELNLSSLELGDSALYFCASSVAGRQETQYFGPGTRLLVL.

The rearrangement uses TRBV18 and TRBJ2-2; 7 bases line up with TRBD1. The germline V gene has CDR1 KGHSH and CDR2 LQKENI. The ends lost 6 bases at V and 3 bases at J; junction bases unmatched: 4. The CDR3 is 14 residues long. The CDR3 bases are TGTGCCAGCTCGTCCGGGACAGACACCGGGGAGCTGTTTTTT. Its translation: CASSSGTDTGELFF.

The CDR3 sequence: CAWSPKTTDRGLFTEAFF. The CDR3 DNA reads TGTGCCTGGAGTCCCAAAACCACGGACAGGGGGCTTTTCACTGAAGCTTTCTTT. The genes are TRBV30 and TRBJ1-1; 11 bases match TRBD1. The V gene end was trimmed by 2 bases and the J gene end by 4 bases; junction bases not matched to a gene: 15. The CDR3 consists of 18 residues. CDR1 is GTSNPN and CDR2 is SVGIG in the germline V gene (reference sequence).

The rearrangement joins TRBV7-2 to TRBJ1-2, with 10 bases lining up with TRBD1. J lost 5 bases, V lost 5 bases, and 2 bases had no gene match. CDR3 length: 13 residues. Germline V gives CDR1 SGHTA, CDR2 FQGNSA. For the CDR3, the DNA is TGTGCCAGCAGCGCGGGACAGGGGTATGGCTACACCTTC. It translates to CASSAGQGYGYTF. Supplemented by reference TRBV7-2 and TRBJ1-2, the full variable domain reads GAGVSQSPSNKVTEKGKDVELRCDPISGHTALYWYRQSLGQGLEFLIYFQGNSAPDKSGLPSDRFSAERTGGSVSTLTIQRTQQEDSAVYLCASSAGQGYGYTFGSGTRLTVV.

CDR3 region: CASSLRRVGNEKLFF. The CDR3 bases are TGTGCCAGCAGCTTACGGAGGGTCGGTAATGAAAAACTGTTTTTT. This chain joins TRBV7-8 and TRBJ1-4; D not certain. CDR3 length: 15 amino acids. V gave up 2 bases and J gave up 4 bases, with 11 bases separating them. Looked up from germline, CDR1 is SGHVS and CDR2 is FQNEAQ. Full variable domain (remainder filled in from reference TRBV7-8 and TRBJ1-4): GAGVSQSPRYKVAKRGQDVALRCDPISGHVSLFWYQQALGQGPEFLTYFQNEAQLDKSGLPSDRFFAERPEGSVSTLKIQRTQQEDSAVYLCASSLRRVGNEKLFFGSGTQLSVL.

V usage is TRBV7-6 and J usage is TRBJ2-5, with 13 bases matching TRBD2. The CDR3 sequence is 17 residues long. After removal of 5 bases from V and 0 bases from J, the junction contained 6 bases not matched to a gene. Germline CDR1 and CDR2: SGHVS and FNYEAQ. CDR3 amino acids: CASSARTSGGYQETQYF. The CDR3 nucleotides read TGTGCCAGCAGCGCCCGGACTAGCGGGGGTTACCAAGAGACCCAGTACTTC.

The V call is TRBV18, the J call TRBJ2-1, with D perhaps matching TRBD1 (6 bases). This CDR3 comprises 16 residues. The germline V gene encodes CDR1 KGHSH and CDR2 LQKENI. The V end was cut by 3 bases, the J end by 9 bases, with 21 bases between. CDR3 coding DNA: TGTGCCAGCTCACCCCCCTCGAGGGGATCACAGGGTGAGCAGTTCTTC. Translating gives CASSPPSRGSQGEQFF.

J is TRBJ2-6 and V is TRBV7-3, with 8 bases lining up with TRBD1. Losses at the gene ends were 8 bases for V and 1 base for J; bases not matched to a gene: 10. CDR1 is SGHTA, CDR2 FQGTGA, per germline. CDR3 length: 17 amino acids. The CDR3 region is CASPGQGPPSGANVLTF. Here the CDR3 DNA reads TGTGCCAGCCCCGGACAGGGACCCCCATCTGGGGCCAACGTCCTGACTTTC.

The chain employs TRBV19 and TRBJ2-3, with unresolved D. Deletions cut 1 base from V and 4 bases from J, with 9 bases between. The CDR3 is 14 amino acids. From germline, CDR1 is LNHDA and CDR2 SQIVND (reference sequence). The CDR3 region is CASSIAATPDTQYF. Written as DNA, the CDR3 is TGTGCCAGTAGTATAGCCGCGACTCCAGATACGCAGTATTTT.

The genes are TRBV5-4 and TRBJ2-5; D possibly corresponds to TRBD2 (6 bases). With 3 bases removed from V and 1 base from J, the gap between germline ends came to 13 bases. The CDR3 totals 15 residues. In germline, CDR1 is SGHNT, CDR2 YYREEE (reference sequence). The CDR3 is CASSSSAGLQETQYF. The CDR3 DNA is TGTGCCAGCAGCTCCTCAGCGGGCCTCCAAGAGACCCAGTACTTC.

V is TRBV28 and J is TRBJ1-2; D is uncertain. The V end lost 4 bases, the J end lost 8 bases, and 5 bases lay between the germline ends. The CDR3 totals 10 residues. Germline lookup yields CDR1 MDHEN and CDR2 SYDVKM. The CDR3, as DNA: TGTGCCAGCAGTTCCAGAGGCTACACCTTC. Its protein is CASSSRGYTF.

This clone is a singleton in its sample. The rearrangement joins TRBV4-1 to TRBJ1-1; D uncertain. Germline loops: CDR1 MGHRA, CDR2 YSYEKL. The CDR3 sequence is 14 residues long. V lost 3 bases and J 1 base, leaving 9 bases between the germline ends. CDR3 DNA: TGCGCCAGCAGCCACGTCCCCCGGAACACTGAAGCTTTCTTT. The encoded protein is CASSHVPRNTEAFF.

The rearrangement links TRBV7-8 to TRBJ2-5; maybe TRBD1 (5 bases). CDR1 is SGHVS and CDR2 is FQNEAQ in the germline V gene. CDR3 length equals 12 residues. The germline V and J ends were trimmed by 5 bases and 5 bases, with 9 bases remaining between them. CDR3 nucleotides: TGTGCCAGCAGCCCGTACAGGGAGACCCAGTACTTC. This codes for CASSPYRETQYF.

The table lists this clone with a few counts. Here the CDR3 DNA reads TGTGCCAGCAGCCCCCGACAGGGGCTAGGTGTGCAGTTCTTC. Translated: CASSPRQGLGVQFF. The V gene is TRBV7-3, the J gene TRBJ2-1, with 8 bases aligning to TRBD1. The CDR3 consists of 14 residues. V gave up 5 bases and J gave up 12 bases; unmatched junction bases: 12. Per the germline V gene, CDR1 is SGHTA and CDR2 is FQGTGA. The entire variable domain, with the rest obtained from reference TRBV7-3 and TRBJ2-1, is as follows: GAGVSQTPSNKVTEKGKYVELRCDPISGHTALYWYRQSLGQGPEFLIYFQGTGAADDSGLPNDRFFAVRPEGSVSTLKIQRTERGDSAVYLCASSPRQGLGVQFFGPGTRLTVL.